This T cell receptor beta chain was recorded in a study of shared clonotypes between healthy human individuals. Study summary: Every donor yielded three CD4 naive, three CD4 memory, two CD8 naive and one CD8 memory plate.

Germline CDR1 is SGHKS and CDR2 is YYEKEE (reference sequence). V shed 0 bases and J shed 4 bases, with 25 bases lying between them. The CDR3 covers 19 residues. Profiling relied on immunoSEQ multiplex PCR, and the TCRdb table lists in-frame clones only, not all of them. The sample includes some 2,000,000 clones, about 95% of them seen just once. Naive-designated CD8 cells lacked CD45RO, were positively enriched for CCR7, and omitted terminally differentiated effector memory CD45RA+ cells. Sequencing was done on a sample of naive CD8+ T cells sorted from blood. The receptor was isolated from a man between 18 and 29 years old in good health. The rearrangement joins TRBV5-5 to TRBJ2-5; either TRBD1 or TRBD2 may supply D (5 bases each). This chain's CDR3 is CASSLAGQTGLKGAETQYF. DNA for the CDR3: TGTGCCAGCAGCTTGGCGGGGCAAACAGGACTTAAGGGAGCAGAGACCCAGTACTTC.